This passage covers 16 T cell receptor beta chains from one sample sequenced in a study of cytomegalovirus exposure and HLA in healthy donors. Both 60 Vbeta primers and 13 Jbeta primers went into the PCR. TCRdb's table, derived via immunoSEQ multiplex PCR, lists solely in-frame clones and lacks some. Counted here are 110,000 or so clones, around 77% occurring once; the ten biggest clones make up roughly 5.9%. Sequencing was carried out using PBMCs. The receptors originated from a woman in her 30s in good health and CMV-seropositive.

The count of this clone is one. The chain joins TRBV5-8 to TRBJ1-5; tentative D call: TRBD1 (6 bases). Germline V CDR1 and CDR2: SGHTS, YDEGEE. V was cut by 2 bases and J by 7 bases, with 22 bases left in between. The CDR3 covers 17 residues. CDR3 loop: CASSFSQIFYRDQPQHF. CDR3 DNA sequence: TGTGCCAGCAGCTTCTCGCAAATTTTTTACAGGGACCAGCCCCAGCATTTT.

CDR3 DNA: TGCGCCAGCAGCTTATGGACAGGGGGAGACACTGAAGCTTTCTTT. Translated, it gives CASSLWTGGDTEAFF. The chain uses TRBV5-1 and TRBJ1-1; 10 nucleotides match TRBD1. This CDR3 is built from 15 residues. The trim removed 2 bases at V and 3 bases at J, leaving 4 bases unmatched. The germline gives CDR1 SGHRS, CDR2 YFSETQ.

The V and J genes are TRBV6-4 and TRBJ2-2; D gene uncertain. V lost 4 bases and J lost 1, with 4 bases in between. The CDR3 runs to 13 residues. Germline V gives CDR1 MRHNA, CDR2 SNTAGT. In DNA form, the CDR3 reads TGTGCCAGCAGTGGACAGAACACCGGGGAGCTGTTTTTT. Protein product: CASSGQNTGELFF.

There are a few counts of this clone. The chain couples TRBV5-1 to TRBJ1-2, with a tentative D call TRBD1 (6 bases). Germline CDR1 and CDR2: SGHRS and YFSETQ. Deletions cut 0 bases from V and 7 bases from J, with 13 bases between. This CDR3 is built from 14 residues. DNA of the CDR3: TGCGCCAGCAGCTTGGCTCAACAGGGTTCTGGCTACACCTTC. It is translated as CASSLAQQGSGYTF.

Written as DNA, the CDR3 is TGTGCCACCAGCGGGCGAGGGGGAGACTACAATGAGCAGTTCTTC. Translated: CATSGRGGDYNEQFF. V and J are TRBV15 and TRBJ2-1; TRBD1 is a possible D gene (6 bases). CDR3 length: 15 residues. Germline CDR1 reads LNHNV; CDR2 reads YYDKDF (reference sequence). Trimming cost V 5 bases and J 3 bases, with 14 bases left between them.

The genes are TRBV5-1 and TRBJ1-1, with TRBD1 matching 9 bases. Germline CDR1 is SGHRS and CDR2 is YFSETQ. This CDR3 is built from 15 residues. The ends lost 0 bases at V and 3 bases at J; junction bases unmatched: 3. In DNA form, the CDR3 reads TGCGCCAGCAGCTTGGCAGGGACAGGGTACACTGAAGCTTTCTTT. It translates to CASSLAGTGYTEAFF. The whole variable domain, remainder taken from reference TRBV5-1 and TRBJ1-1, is KAGVTQTPRYLIKTRGQQVTLSCSPISGHRSVSWYQQTPGQGLQFLFEYFSETQRNKGNFPGRFSGRQFSNSRSEMNVSTLELGDSALYLCASSLAGTGYTEAFFGQGTRLTVV.

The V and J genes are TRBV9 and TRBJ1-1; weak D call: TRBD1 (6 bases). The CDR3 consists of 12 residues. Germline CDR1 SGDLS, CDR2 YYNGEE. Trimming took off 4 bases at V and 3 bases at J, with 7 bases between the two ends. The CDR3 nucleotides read TGTGCCAGCAGCAGGACAGACACTGAAGCTTTCTTT. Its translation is CASSRTDTEAFF.

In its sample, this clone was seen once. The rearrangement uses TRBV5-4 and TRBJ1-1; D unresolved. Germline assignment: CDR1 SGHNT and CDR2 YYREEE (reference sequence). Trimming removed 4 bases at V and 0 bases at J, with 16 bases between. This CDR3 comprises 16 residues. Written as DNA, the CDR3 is TGTGCCAGCAGCCTGGCAGGAGGAGTCTTGAACACTGAAGCTTTCTTT. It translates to CASSLAGGVLNTEAFF.

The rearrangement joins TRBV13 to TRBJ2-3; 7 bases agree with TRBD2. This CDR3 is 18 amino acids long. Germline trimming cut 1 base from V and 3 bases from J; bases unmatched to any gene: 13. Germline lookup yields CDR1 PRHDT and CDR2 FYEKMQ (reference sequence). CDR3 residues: CASSLAWLSGTRTDTQYF. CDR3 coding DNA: TGTGCCAGCAGCTTAGCGTGGTTGAGCGGGACGAGGACAGATACGCAGTATTTT.

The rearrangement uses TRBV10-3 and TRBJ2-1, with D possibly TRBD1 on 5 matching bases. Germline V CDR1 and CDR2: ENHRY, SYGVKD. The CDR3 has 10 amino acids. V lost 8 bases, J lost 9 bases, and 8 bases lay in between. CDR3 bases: TGTGCCATCGGGGCCATTGAGCAGTTCTTC. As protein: CAIGAIEQFF.

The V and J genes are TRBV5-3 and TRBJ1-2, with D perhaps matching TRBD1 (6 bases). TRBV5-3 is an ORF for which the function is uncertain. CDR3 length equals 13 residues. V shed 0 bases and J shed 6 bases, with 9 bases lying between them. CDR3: CARSLGQGNGYTF. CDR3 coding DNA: TGTGCCAGAAGCTTGGGCCAGGGGAATGGCTACACCTTC.

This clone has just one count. The CDR3 here is CASSINRGTGSGELFF. The CDR3 bases are TGCGCCAGCAGCATTAACAGGGGGACAGGGAGCGGGGAGCTGTTTTTT. The genes are TRBV5-1 and TRBJ2-2; 9 positions match TRBD1. CDR1 is SGHRS and CDR2 is YFSETQ in the germline V gene. The CDR3 runs 16 residues. With V trimmed by 4 bases and J by 7 bases, 11 bases remained unmatched.

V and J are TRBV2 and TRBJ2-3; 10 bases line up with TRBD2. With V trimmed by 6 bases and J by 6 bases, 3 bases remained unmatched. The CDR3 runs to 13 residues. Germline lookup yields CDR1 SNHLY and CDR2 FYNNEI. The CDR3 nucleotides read TGTGCCAGCAGGGGTAGCGGGGGGGATACGCAGTATTTT. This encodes CASRGSGGDTQYF.

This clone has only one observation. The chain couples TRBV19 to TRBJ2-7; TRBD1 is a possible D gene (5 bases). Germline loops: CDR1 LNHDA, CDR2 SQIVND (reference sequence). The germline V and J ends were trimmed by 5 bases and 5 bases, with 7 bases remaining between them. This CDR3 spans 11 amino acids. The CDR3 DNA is TGTGCCAGTAGTCAGGGTAACGAGCAGTACTTC. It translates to CASSQGNEQYF.

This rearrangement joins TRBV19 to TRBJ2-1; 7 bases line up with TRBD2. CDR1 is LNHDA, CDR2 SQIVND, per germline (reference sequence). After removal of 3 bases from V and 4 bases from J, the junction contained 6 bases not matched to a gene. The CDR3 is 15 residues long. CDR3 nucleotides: TGTGCCAGTAGTATGTCGGGGGGAGTATACAATGAGCAGTTCTTC. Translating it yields CASSMSGGVYNEQFF. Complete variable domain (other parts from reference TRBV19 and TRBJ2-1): DGGITQSPKYLFRKEGQNVTLSCEQNLNHDAMYWYRQDPGQGLRLIYYSQIVNDFQKGDIAEGYSVSREKKESFPLTVTSAQKNPTAFYLCASSMSGGVYNEQFFGPGTRLTVL.

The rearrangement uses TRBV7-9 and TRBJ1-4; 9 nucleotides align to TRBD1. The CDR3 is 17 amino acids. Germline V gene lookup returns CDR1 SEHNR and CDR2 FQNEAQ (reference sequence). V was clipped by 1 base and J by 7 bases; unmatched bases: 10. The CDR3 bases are TGTGCCAGCAGCTTAGAGGTCGGGACAGGGCCTGTTGAAAAACTGTTTTTT. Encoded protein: CASSLEVGTGPVEKLFF.